The T cell receptor beta chain under discussion was sequenced for a study of T cells in Graves' hyperthyroidism and ophthalmopathy. Overall study results and limits: Appearing also in blood were most of the thyroid clonotypes expanded above 0.001. Stable hyperthyroidism was told apart from ophthalmopathy by a model built on 13 V-J features.

Lactation, pregnancy, other autoimmune disease or uncontrolled infection led to exclusion of patients. CDR3 length: 15 amino acids. With V trimmed by 1 base and J by 4 bases, 6 bases remained unmatched. Germline V lookup: CDR1 MNHNS, CDR2 SASEGT. Notes on this clonotype: Its antigen remains unknown.

TCR beta CDR3 sequences were amplified from RNA transcripts. Researchers ran a first-round RT-PCR on the TCR CDR3 using the HTBI primer set. One entry per CDR3 protein results from TCRdb running MiXCR on the multiplex PCR reads. The data contain hundreds of thousands of distinct CDR3 sequences, about 45% of them singletons. The sequencing input was peripheral blood or thyroid tissue (not recorded which). This clonotype was obtained from an adult man with Graves' disease, either hyperthyroidism or ophthalmopathy (not recorded which). The V and J genes are TRBV6-1 and TRBJ1-2; TRBD1 aligns across 7 bases. In nucleotides, the CDR3 is TGTGCCAGCAGTGAAGACTACAGGGGTGGCTATGGCTACACCTTC. It specifies CASSEDYRGGYGYTF.